This TCR beta chain emerged from a study of beta chain features in type 1 diabetes. Whole-study context: Cell yields, gender and age were similar in healthy donors and patients.

Study results and limitations: For type 1 diabetes patients, VDJ junctions showed fewer insertions and more deletions. Cells with high TCR expression could be over-represented by cDNA sequencing.

cDNA synthesis used the whole RNA isolate, giving expressed TCRB sequences. Data came from immunoSEQ multiplex PCR; TCRdb stores just in-frame clones and leaves some out. The sample holds 300,000 to 450,000 clones, around 20% seen once. There are a few counts of this clone. Its target is not known. There are 16 residues in the CDR3. J lost 8 bases, V lost 0 bases, and 8 bases had no gene match. CDR1 and CDR2 from the germline V gene are MNHEY and SVGAGI. The material sequenced was naive CD4+ T cells from blood. This receptor was taken from a woman in her late teens or twenties in good health. The rearrangement uses TRBV6-5 and TRBJ2-1; TRBD1 aligns across 9 bases. CDR3 nucleotides: TGTGCCAGCAGTTACTCTCCCGGGACAGGGTACGATGAGCAGTTCTTC. It specifies CASSYSPGTGYDEQFF.